The sequence of this TCR beta chain was determined in a study of T cells in Graves' hyperthyroidism and ophthalmopathy. General study findings and limits: In blood, most of the thyroid clonotypes expanded above 0.001 were also present.

Comment on this clonotype: Its antigen is still unknown.

The CDR3 is made up of 18 amino acids. CDR1 is LNHDA, CDR2 SQIVND, per germline (reference sequence). The trim removed 3 bases at V and 1 base at J, leaving 8 bases unmatched. Amplification targeted TCR beta CDR3 regions from RNA transcripts. The HTBI set primed first-round TCR CDR3 RT-PCR. Each CDR3 protein gets one entry after TCRdb re-called the multiplex PCR reads with MiXCR. Of 540,000 or so distinct CDR3 sequences listed, around 45% are singletons. The V gene is TRBV19, the J gene TRBJ2-2; 10 bases align to TRBD2. The sequenced sample consisted of peripheral blood or thyroid tissue (not recorded which). The TCR originated in an adult woman with Graves' disease, either hyperthyroidism or ophthalmopathy (not recorded which). The CDR3 loop reads CASSIPLAGVQNTGELFF. CDR3 bases: TGTGCCAGTAGTATCCCCCTAGCGGGAGTCCAGAACACCGGGGAGCTGTTTTTT.